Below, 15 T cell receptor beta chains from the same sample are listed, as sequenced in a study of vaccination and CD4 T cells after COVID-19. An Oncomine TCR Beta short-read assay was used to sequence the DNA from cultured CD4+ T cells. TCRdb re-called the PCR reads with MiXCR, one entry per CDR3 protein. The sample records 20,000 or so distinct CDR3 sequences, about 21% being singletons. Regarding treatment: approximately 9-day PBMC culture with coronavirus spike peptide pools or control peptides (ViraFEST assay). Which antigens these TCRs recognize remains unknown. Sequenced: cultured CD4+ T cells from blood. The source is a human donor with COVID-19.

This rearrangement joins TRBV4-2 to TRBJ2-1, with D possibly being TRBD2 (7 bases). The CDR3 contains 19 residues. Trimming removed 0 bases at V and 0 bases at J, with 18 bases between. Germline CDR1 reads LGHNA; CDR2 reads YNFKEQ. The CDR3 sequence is CASSQDLSGGHSSYNEQFF. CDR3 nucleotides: TGTGCCAGCAGCCAAGATCTGTCCGGGGGGCACAGCTCCTACAATGAGCAGTTCTTC.

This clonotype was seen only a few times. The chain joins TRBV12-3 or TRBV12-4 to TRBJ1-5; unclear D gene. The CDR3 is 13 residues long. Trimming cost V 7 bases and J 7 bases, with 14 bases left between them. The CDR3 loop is CASTPRGGQPQHF. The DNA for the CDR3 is TGTGCCAGCACCCCTCGGGGAGGGCAGCCCCAGCATTTT.

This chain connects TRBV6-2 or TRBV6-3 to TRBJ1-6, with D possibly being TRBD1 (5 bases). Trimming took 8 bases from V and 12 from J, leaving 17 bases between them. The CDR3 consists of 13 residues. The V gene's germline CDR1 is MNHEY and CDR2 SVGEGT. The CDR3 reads CASPREGRQPLHF. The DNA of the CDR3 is TGTGCCAGCCCTAGGGAGGGGCGACAACCCCTCCACTTT.

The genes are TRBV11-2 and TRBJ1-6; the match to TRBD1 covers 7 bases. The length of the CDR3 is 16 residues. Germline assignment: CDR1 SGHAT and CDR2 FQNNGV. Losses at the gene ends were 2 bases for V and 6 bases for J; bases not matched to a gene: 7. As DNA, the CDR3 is TGTGCCAGCAGCTTAAAAGCTCAGGGGGGTAATTCACCCCTCCACTTT. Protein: CASSLKAQGGNSPLHF.

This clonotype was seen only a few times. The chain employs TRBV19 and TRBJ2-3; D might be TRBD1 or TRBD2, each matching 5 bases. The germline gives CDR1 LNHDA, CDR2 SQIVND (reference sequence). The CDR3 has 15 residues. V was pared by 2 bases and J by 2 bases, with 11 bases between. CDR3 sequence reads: CASSIIRGITDTQYF. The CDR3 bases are TGTGCCAGTAGTATAATACGGGGCATCACAGATACGCAGTATTTT.

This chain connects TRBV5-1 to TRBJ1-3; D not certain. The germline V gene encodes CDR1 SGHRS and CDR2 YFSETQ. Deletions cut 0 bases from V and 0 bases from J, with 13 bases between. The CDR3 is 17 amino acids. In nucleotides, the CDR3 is TGCGCCAGCAGCTTGGATACGCAGATAAACTCTGGAAACACCATATATTTT. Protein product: CASSLDTQINSGNTIYF.

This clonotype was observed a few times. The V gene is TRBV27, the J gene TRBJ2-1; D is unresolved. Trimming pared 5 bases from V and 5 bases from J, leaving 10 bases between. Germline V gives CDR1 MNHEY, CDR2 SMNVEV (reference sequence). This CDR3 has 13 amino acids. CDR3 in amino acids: CASSQRTHNEQFF. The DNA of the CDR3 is TGTGCCAGCAGTCAAAGGACCCACAATGAGCAGTTCTTC.

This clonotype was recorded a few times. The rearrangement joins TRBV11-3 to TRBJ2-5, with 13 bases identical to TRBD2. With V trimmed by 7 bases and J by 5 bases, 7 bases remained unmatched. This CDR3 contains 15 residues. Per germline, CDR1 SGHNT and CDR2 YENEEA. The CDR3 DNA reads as TGTGCCAGCAAACTAGCGGGGGGGCCGAGGGAGACCCAGTACTTC. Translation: CASKLAGGPRETQYF.

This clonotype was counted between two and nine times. The CDR3 region is CASREGTGNTEAFF. For the CDR3, the DNA is TGTGCCAGCAGGGAAGGCACGGGGAACACTGAAGCTTTCTTT. The chain links TRBV28 to TRBJ1-1; no reliable D call. Per the germline V gene, CDR1 is MDHEN and CDR2 is SYDVKM. The V end was cut by 6 bases, the J end by 1 base, with 12 bases between. There are 14 residues in the CDR3.

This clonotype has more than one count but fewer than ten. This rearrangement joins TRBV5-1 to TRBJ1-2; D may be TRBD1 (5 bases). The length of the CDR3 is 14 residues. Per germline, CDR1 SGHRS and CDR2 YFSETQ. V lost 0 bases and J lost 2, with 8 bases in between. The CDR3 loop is CASSLGQLNYGYTF. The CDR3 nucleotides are TGCGCCAGCAGCTTGGGACAGCTAAACTATGGCTACACCTTC.

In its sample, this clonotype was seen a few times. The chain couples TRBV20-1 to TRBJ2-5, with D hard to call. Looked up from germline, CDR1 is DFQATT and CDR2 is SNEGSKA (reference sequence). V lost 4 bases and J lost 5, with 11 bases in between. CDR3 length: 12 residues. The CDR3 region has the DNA TGCAGTGCTAAGGGTAGGGCGGAGACCCAGTACTTC. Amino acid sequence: CSAKGRAETQYF.

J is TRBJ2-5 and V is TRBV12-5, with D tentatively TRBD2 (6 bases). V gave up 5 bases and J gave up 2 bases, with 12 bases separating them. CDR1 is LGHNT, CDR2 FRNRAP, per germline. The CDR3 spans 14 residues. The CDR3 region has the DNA TGTGCTAGTGGTGACGGACGGGGGCAAGAGACCCAGTACTTC. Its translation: CASGDGRGQETQYF.

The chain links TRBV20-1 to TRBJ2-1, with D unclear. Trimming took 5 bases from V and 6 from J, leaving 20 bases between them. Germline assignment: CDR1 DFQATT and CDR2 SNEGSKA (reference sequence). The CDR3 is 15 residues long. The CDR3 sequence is CSAATPSGRLNEQFF. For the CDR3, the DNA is TGCAGTGCTGCTACCCCCTCCGGCCGACTCAATGAGCAGTTCTTC.

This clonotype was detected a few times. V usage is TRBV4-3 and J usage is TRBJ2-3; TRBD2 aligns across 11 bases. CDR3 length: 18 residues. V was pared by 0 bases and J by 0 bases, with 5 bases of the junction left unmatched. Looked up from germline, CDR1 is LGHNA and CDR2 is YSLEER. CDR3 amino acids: CASSQDSGGASSTDTQYF. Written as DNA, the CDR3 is TGCGCCAGCAGCCAAGATAGCGGGGGGGCCTCTAGCACAGATACGCAGTATTTT.

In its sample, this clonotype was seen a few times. CDR3 DNA sequence: TGTGCCTGGACTAGTAATTCGATCTCCTATAATTCACCCCTCCACTTT. Encoded protein: CAWTSNSISYNSPLHF. The rearrangement uses TRBV30 and TRBJ1-6; D is undetermined. CDR1 GTSNPN and CDR2 SVGIG come from the germline V gene (reference sequence). CDR3 length equals 16 residues. Trimming stripped 4 bases from V and 0 bases from J, with 13 bases between. Full variable domain (outside the CDR3, taken from reference TRBV30 and TRBJ1-6): SQTIHQWPATLVQPVGSPLSLECTVEGTSNPNLYWYRQAAGRGLQLLFYSVGIGQISSEVPQNLSASRPQDRQFILSSKKLLLSDSGFYLCAWTSNSISYNSPLHFGNGTRLTVT.